The clone carrying this TCR beta chain was seen ten or more times. This specimen belongs to a study of breast tumors, draining lymph nodes, adjacent tissues. CDR1 and CDR2 (germline): MNHEY, SVGAGI. This CDR3 comprises 16 residues. V lost 0 bases and J lost 2, with 8 bases in between. TCRdb re-called the multiplex PCR reads with MiXCR, one entry per CDR3 protein. The sample holds 26,000 or so distinct CDR3 sequences, approximately 23% seen once. The chain employs TRBV6-5 and TRBJ2-6; a possible D gene is TRBD2 (5 bases). The receptor was isolated from a female donor with breast cancer. Some clones in this sample may be carry-over from other donors' samples. The material sequenced was breast tumor tissue. The chain's CDR3 is CASSYSIGAGANVLTF. The CDR3 nucleotides read TGTGCCAGCAGTTACTCGATCGGGGCTGGGGCCAACGTCCTGACTTTC.